This passage covers 31 T cell receptor beta chains from one sample sequenced in a study of T-cell reconstitution after alpha-beta-depleted transplantation in children. A library of TCRbeta sequences, prepared with unique molecular identifiers, was generated. TCRdb reprocessed the PCR reads via MiXCR and lists one record per CDR3 protein. The data show roughly 70,000 distinct CDR3 sequences, with around 4.7% seen just once and around 18% held by the top ten. The starting material was PBMCs, mostly from graft donor cells, obtained 180 days after TCRalphabeta/CD19-depleted stem cell transplant. These receptors all stem from a boy younger than two who had a stem cell transplant for acute myeloid leukemia, so the T cells may come from the graft donor.

In its sample, this clonotype was seen many times. The V gene is TRBV6-1, the J gene TRBJ2-4; 9 nucleotides match TRBD1. The junction had 9 bases not matched to a gene; V was cut back by 7 bases and J by 2 bases. From germline, CDR1 is MNHNS and CDR2 SASEGT. CDR3 size: 16 residues. For the CDR3, the DNA is TGTGCCAGCAAGACCCCGGGACAGGGTCCCAAAAACATTCAGTACTTC. Its protein is CASKTPGQGPKNIQYF.

This clonotype was recorded many times. V is TRBV20-1 and J is TRBJ2-3; possible D gene TRBD2, 7 bases. The ends were cut back, 0 bases at V and 6 bases at J, with 19 bases in the middle. The CDR3 extends over 16 amino acids. Germline V gene lookup returns CDR1 DFQATT and CDR2 SNEGSKA (reference sequence). CDR3 nucleotides: TGCAGTGCTAGAGATCCCCGAGGGGGGGCCTTGGATACGCAGTATTTT. Protein product: CSARDPRGGALDTQYF.

This clonotype was counted ten times or more. The chain has TRBV4-3 and TRBJ1-1; D ambiguous. The CDR3 extends over 14 amino acids. Deletions cut 1 base from V and 1 base from J, with 7 bases between. Germline V gene data show CDR1 as LGHNA and CDR2 as YSLEER. The chain's CDR3 is CASSQARTNTEAFF. The CDR3 DNA reads as TGCGCCAGCAGCCAAGCCAGGACGAACACTGAAGCTTTCTTT.

This clonotype has ten or more counts. The chain uses TRBV27 and TRBJ2-1, with 7 nucleotides matching TRBD2. Germline CDR1 MNHEY, CDR2 SMNVEV (reference sequence). This CDR3 comprises 15 residues. The trim removed 10 bases at V and 1 base at J, leaving 10 bases unmatched. CDR3 sequence (DNA): TGTGCCACCATGGCCCGGCGGGGGTCCTACAATGAGCAGTTCTTC. Translating gives CATMARRGSYNEQFF.

Many counts were recorded for this clonotype. The V gene is TRBV12-3 or TRBV12-4, the J gene TRBJ2-7; D might be TRBD2 (5 bases). This CDR3 spans 14 amino acids. V was cut by 6 bases and J by 6 bases, with 18 bases left in between. CDR3 protein: CASSPGRTAGEQYV. The CDR3 nucleotides read TGTGCCAGCAGCCCCGGGCGAACCGCGGGCGAGCAGTACGTC.

This clonotype has ten or more counts. The chain couples TRBV9 to TRBJ2-1, with TRBD2 matching 9 bases. This CDR3 spans 16 amino acids. The V segment lost 4 bases and the J segment 13 bases; nucleotides outside the gene matches: 18. CDR1 and CDR2 (germline): SGDLS, YYNGEE. The CDR3 spells CASSPRAGGGPQPQFF. The CDR3 nucleotides are TGTGCCAGCAGCCCACGGGCGGGGGGGGGACCGCAACCTCAGTTCTTC. The complete variable domain, with remaining parts taken from reference TRBV9 and TRBJ2-1, reads DSGVTQTPKHLITATGQRVTLRCSPRSGDLSVYWYQQSLDQGLQFLIQYYNGEERAKGNILERFSAQQFPDLHSELNLSSLELGDSALYFCASSPRAGGGPQPQFFGPGTRLTVL.

This clonotype was observed many times. The genes are TRBV12-3 or TRBV12-4 and TRBJ1-4, with 9 bases that match TRBD1. The ends lost 2 bases at V and 6 bases at J; junction bases unmatched: 16. The CDR3 is made up of 19 amino acids. CDR3 region: CASSLLGQGRSRLDEKLFF. The CDR3, as DNA: TGTGCCAGCAGTTTACTCGGACAGGGGCGTAGTCGGCTTGATGAAAAACTGTTTTTT.

In its sample, this clonotype was seen many times. This chain connects TRBV12-3 or TRBV12-4 to TRBJ1-1, with 7 bases fitting TRBD1. The trim removed 6 bases at V and 3 bases at J, leaving 7 bases unmatched. The CDR3 totals 14 residues. The CDR3 sequence is CASSRDSRDTEAFF. CDR3 coding DNA: TGTGCCAGCAGCCGGGACAGCCGTGACACTGAAGCTTTCTTT.

This clonotype was detected ten times or more. V usage is TRBV12-3 or TRBV12-4 and J usage is TRBJ1-1, with 7 bases matching TRBD1. This CDR3 is built from 14 residues. The J segment lost 6 bases and the V segment lost 5 bases, leaving 9 bases of the junction unmatched. The CDR3 coding sequence is TGTGCCAGCAGTCTCTTCCAAGGACAGGCTGAAGCTTTCTTT. Encoded protein: CASSLFQGQAEAFF.

This clonotype was picked up many times. The rearrangement uses TRBV28 and TRBJ1-6; D possibly corresponds to TRBD1 (6 bases). The germline gives CDR1 MDHEN, CDR2 SYDVKM. The CDR3 has 19 residues. V was trimmed by 0 bases and J by 9 bases, leaving 24 bases between them. CDR3 sequence: CASSLWFWGPRAMGSPLHF. DNA of the CDR3: TGTGCCAGCAGTTTATGGTTTTGGGGGCCCCGAGCGATGGGTTCACCCCTCCACTTT. The whole variable domain, remainder taken from reference TRBV28 and TRBJ1-6, is DVKVTQSSRYLVKRTGEKVFLECVQDMDHENMFWYRQDPGLGLRLIYFSYDVKMKEKGDIPEGYSVSREKKERFSLILESASTNQTSMYLCASSLWFWGPRAMGSPLHFGNGTRLTVT.

Ten or more counts support this clonotype. The chain carries TRBV4-3 and TRBJ1-6; unclear D gene. The CDR3 has 18 residues. CDR1 and CDR2 (germline): LGHNA, YSLEER. The V gene lost 0 bases and the J gene lost 11 bases, with 23 bases spanning the gap. The CDR3 DNA is TGCGCCAGCAGCCAAGATTCGTACCCTCTCCGATCGGGTGCACCCCTCCACTTT. The encoded protein is CASSQDSYPLRSGAPLHF.

This clonotype was counted at least ten times. The rearrangement joins TRBV20-1 to TRBJ1-3; TRBD1 matches 7 bases. This CDR3 spans 14 amino acids. V dropped 6 bases and J dropped 3; count of bases not matched to a gene: 8. Germline CDR1 reads DFQATT; CDR2 reads SNEGSKA (reference sequence). CDR3 amino acids: CSALDREGGNTIYF. The DNA for the CDR3 is TGCAGTGCCCTCGACAGGGAAGGTGGAAACACCATATATTTT.

This clonotype was recorded at least ten times. The chain has TRBV5-1 and TRBJ2-7; D is possibly TRBD1 (6 bases). The V end lost 0 bases, the J end lost 2 bases, and 12 bases lay between the germline ends. Germline V gives CDR1 SGHRS, CDR2 YFSETQ. The CDR3 contains 15 residues. The CDR3 nucleotides read TGCGCCAGCAGCTTGGTTTCAGGGGCAACCTACGAGCAGTACGTC. Its translation: CASSLVSGATYEQYV.

This clonotype was seen at least ten times. V gene TRBV12-3 or TRBV12-4 combines with J gene TRBJ1-6; D is possibly TRBD1 (6 bases). V was shortened by 5 bases and J by 9 bases, with 20 bases between the two germline ends. CDR3 length: 16 amino acids. The CDR3 spells CASSRRGVREGSPLHF. The CDR3 nucleotides read TGTGCCAGCAGTAGAAGGGGGGTACGGGAGGGTTCACCCCTCCACTTT.

Ten or more counts support this clonotype. The J gene is TRBJ1-1, the V gene TRBV11-3, with a weak D call TRBD1 (5 bases). The CDR3 contains 16 residues. Germline-derived CDR1 and CDR2 are SGHNT and YENEEA. The V end lost 5 bases, the J end lost 5 bases, and 21 bases lay between the germline ends. In DNA form, the CDR3 reads TGTGCCAGCAGCCCAATCTTCCAGGGTGTGGGGACTGAAGCTTTCTTT. It translates to CASSPIFQGVGTEAFF.

This clonotype was counted only a few times. One junction end disagrees with the germline gene, perhaps due to a read error. J is TRBJ2-2 and V is TRBV12-3 or TRBV12-4; tentative D call: TRBD1 (6 bases). The CDR3 sequence is 18 residues long. For the CDR3, the DNA is TGTACCAGCAGTCCAGGGGTGCTTGGGCCTCAATACACCGGGGAGCTGTTTTTT. Protein sequence: CTSSPGVLGPQYTGELFF.

This clonotype came up many times. The chain uses TRBV6-2 or TRBV6-3 and TRBJ2-7, with 7 bases identical to TRBD1. From germline, CDR1 is MNHEY and CDR2 SVGEGT. J lost 0 bases, V lost 0 bases, and 20 bases had no gene match. The CDR3 runs 21 residues. The CDR3 DNA reads as TGTGCCAGCAGTTACTCCCAGCGAGACCGGGACAGTCGACTAAGCTCCTACGAGCAGTACGTC. Its translation is CASSYSQRDRDSRLSSYEQYV.

This clonotype was detected ten times or more. The chain combines TRBV5-1 with TRBJ2-5, with D tentatively TRBD1 (6 bases). The CDR3 is 14 residues long. CDR1 is SGHRS, CDR2 YFSETQ, per germline. V shed 3 bases and J shed 2 bases, with 11 bases lying between them. CDR3 protein: CASSSQGRQETQYF. The DNA for the CDR3 is TGCGCCAGCAGCTCACAGGGACGGCAAGAGACCCAGTACTTC.

In this sample, this clonotype turned up many times. V and J are TRBV5-1 and TRBJ2-3; D may correspond to TRBD1 or TRBD2 (5 bases each). The CDR3 has 13 amino acids. Germline CDR1 and CDR2: SGHRS and YFSETQ. The ends were cut back, 3 bases at V and 3 bases at J, with 8 bases in the middle. CDR3 DNA sequence: TGCGCCAGCAGCTATGGGACGACAGATACGCAGTATTTT. Translating gives CASSYGTTDTQYF.

The table lists this clonotype with many counts. V and J are TRBV7-9 and TRBJ2-5, with D hard to call. CDR1 SEHNR and CDR2 FQNEAQ come from the germline V gene (reference sequence). The germline V and J ends were trimmed by 5 bases and 5 bases, with 9 bases remaining between them. The CDR3 is 12 residues long. The CDR3, as DNA: TGTGCCAGCAGCGGCCCCGGCGAGACCCAGTACTTC. The encoded protein is CASSGPGETQYF.

This clonotype was counted many times. V and J are TRBV3-1 and TRBJ1-6, with D possibly being TRBD1 (6 bases). The germline gives CDR1 LGHDT, CDR2 YNNKEL (reference sequence). Trimming shortened V by 3 bases and J by 7 bases, and 10 bases separated the two germline ends. This CDR3 is built from 14 residues. The CDR3 here is CASSHTGPNSPLHF. CDR3 bases: TGTGCCAGCAGCCACACAGGGCCGAATTCACCCCTCCACTTT.

At least ten counts were recorded for this clonotype. The chain carries TRBV27 and TRBJ1-1; 7 bases are a match to TRBD1. The CDR3 consists of 15 residues. J gave up 3 bases and V 5 bases, and 9 bases lay outside the gene matches. Germline values: CDR1 MNHEY, CDR2 SMNVEV (reference sequence). The DNA for the CDR3 is TGTGCCAGCAGTGCGACACAGGGGCCCTACACTGAAGCTTTCTTT. Its protein product is CASSATQGPYTEAFF.

This clonotype was picked up many times. The V call is TRBV5-6, the J call TRBJ1-5; D is perhaps TRBD1 (5 bases). V gave up 1 base and J gave up 6 bases, with 14 bases separating them. The CDR3 covers 15 residues. Germline V lookup: CDR1 SGHDT, CDR2 YYEEEE. In nucleotides, the CDR3 is TGTGCCAGCAGCTTGTTCCAGGGAAGGTCTCAGCCCCAGCATTTT. Its protein is CASSLFQGRSQPQHF.

J is TRBJ2-7 and V is TRBV6-6; a possible D gene is TRBD2 (5 bases). The CDR3 loop spans 13 amino acids. Germline V CDR1 and CDR2: MNHNY, SVGAGI (reference sequence). V gave up 7 bases and J gave up 2 bases, with 12 bases separating them. In nucleotides, the CDR3 is TGTGCCAGCACTTCCGGACTGACCTACGAGCAGTACTTC. This gives the protein CASTSGLTYEQYF.

This clonotype was observed many times. The V gene is TRBV3-1, the J gene TRBJ2-2; 8 bases agree with TRBD2. V shed 4 bases and J 5 bases; nucleotides not matched to a gene: 9. Germline loops: CDR1 LGHDT, CDR2 YNNKEL (reference sequence). CDR3 length equals 16 residues. In DNA form, the CDR3 reads TGTGCCAGCAGCCCCCTCGGGCGACTAGCGACCGGGGAGCTGTTTTTT. As protein: CASSPLGRLATGELFF. Full variable domain (missing parts from reference TRBV3-1 and TRBJ2-2): DTAVSQTPKYLVTQMGNDKSIKCEQNLGHDTMYWYKQDSKKFLKIMFSYNNKELIINETVPNRFSPKSPDKAHLNLHINSLELGDSAVYFCASSPLGRLATGELFFGEGSRLTVL.

Ten or more counts support this clonotype. V usage is TRBV29-1 and J usage is TRBJ1-1; TRBD1 matches at 8 bases. Germline V gene lookup returns CDR1 SQVTM and CDR2 ANQGSEA. Trimming removed 5 bases from V and 11 bases from J; junction bases left unmatched: 16. This CDR3 contains 14 residues. DNA for the CDR3: TGCAGCGTTTTATCGACAGGGGCCCCAACACGCGCTTTCTTT. Translated, it gives CSVLSTGAPTRAFF.

This clonotype was seen many times. V and J are TRBV7-2 and TRBJ1-3; D gene ambiguous. This CDR3 comprises 15 residues. Germline V gives CDR1 SGHTA, CDR2 FQGNSA. V gave up 0 bases and J gave up 0 bases, with 6 bases separating them. The CDR3 bases are TGTGCCAGCAGCTTAGCTCCGAGCTCTGGAAACACCATATATTTT. It is translated as CASSLAPSSGNTIYF.

This clonotype was detected ten times or more. The J gene is TRBJ1-5, the V gene TRBV12-3 or TRBV12-4; 10 bases map to TRBD1. V shed 3 bases and J 5 bases; nucleotides not matched to a gene: 7. This CDR3 has 16 residues. The CDR3 loop reads CASSFGIGTGDQPQHF. The DNA of the CDR3 is TGTGCCAGCAGTTTTGGCATCGGGACAGGGGATCAGCCCCAGCATTTT.

This clonotype was recorded many times. The genes are TRBV20-1 and TRBJ2-7, with 9 bases aligning to TRBD2. This CDR3 is 13 amino acids long. Looked up from germline, CDR1 is DFQATT and CDR2 is SNEGSKA (reference sequence). Trimming cost V 2 bases and J 4 bases; bases outside gene matches: 3. The CDR3 coding sequence is TGCAGTGCTAGACTAGCGGGGACGTACGAGCAGTACGTC. Encoded protein: CSARLAGTYEQYV.

This clonotype was observed many times. The chain is built from TRBV7-2 and TRBJ1-4; D remains unclear. Trimming removed 3 bases from V and 7 bases from J, with 9 bases in between. Germline lookup yields CDR1 SGHTA and CDR2 FQGNSA. CDR3 length equals 13 residues. The CDR3 loop reads CASSLATAEKLFF. Written as DNA, the CDR3 is TGTGCCAGCAGCTTGGCCACAGCTGAAAAACTGTTTTTT.

This clonotype has at least ten counts. Germline and junction disagree at one end, which may indicate a read error. The J gene is TRBJ1-3, the V gene TRBV20-1; possible D gene TRBD1, 6 bases. CDR1 is DFQATT and CDR2 is SNEGSKA in the germline V gene (reference sequence). The length of the CDR3 is 14 residues. CDR3 sequence (DNA): TGCAGTGCGAGAGGGACAAGCAGGGGAAACACCATATATTTT. Encoded protein: CSARGTSRGNTIYF.